Below, 23 T cell receptor beta chains from the same sample are listed, as sequenced in a study of blood T cell repertoires in COVID-19. Measured with immunoSEQ multiplex PCR; TCRdb has only the in-frame clones, and not every one. The table lists under 200,000 clones, 80% to 90% of them singletons, with roughly 5% in the top ten. Sequencing was performed on peripheral blood. The receptors were sampled from a woman of 80 years or more with acute or convalescent COVID-19.

The table lists this clone with a few counts. V is TRBV7-8 and J is TRBJ2-1; D may be TRBD1 (5 bases). The CDR3 covers 11 residues. Germline loops: CDR1 SGHVS, CDR2 FQNEAQ. V was pared by 1 base and J by 10 bases, with 5 bases between. CDR3 DNA: TGTGCCAGCAGCTTAGAGGGGGAGCAGTTCTTC. Protein sequence: CASSLEGEQFF.

The chain is built from TRBV6-2 or TRBV6-3 and TRBJ2-5, with 13 bases matching TRBD2. The junction had 5 bases not matched to a gene; V was cut back by 5 bases and J by 5 bases. The CDR3 totals 15 residues. Germline V gives CDR1 MNHEY, CDR2 SVGEGT. The CDR3 loop reads CASSPGLAGVETQYF. The CDR3 nucleotides are TGTGCCAGCAGTCCCGGACTAGCGGGAGTGGAGACCCAGTACTTC.

In this sample, this clone turned up a few times. The gene calls are TRBV7-2 and TRBJ2-7; D possibly corresponds to TRBD2 (6 bases). Germline CDR1 and CDR2: SGHTA and FQGNSA. The CDR3 totals 13 residues. V dropped 2 bases and J dropped 9 bases, with 14 bases sitting between them. CDR3 sequence reads: CASSLKAGSGQYF. In DNA, the CDR3 is TGTGCCAGCAGCTTAAAGGCGGGAAGCGGGCAGTACTTC.

The genes are TRBV7-9 and TRBJ1-5; no clear D. Trimming cost V 1 base and J 7 bases, with 8 bases left between them. The CDR3 is made up of 13 amino acids. Germline CDR1 SEHNR, CDR2 FQNEAQ (reference sequence). The CDR3 here is CASSLEGEQPQHF. DNA of the CDR3: TGTGCCAGCAGCTTAGAGGGAGAACAGCCCCAGCATTTT.

The genes are TRBV4-1 and TRBJ1-4; D gene ambiguous. With 0 bases removed from V and 1 base from J, the gap between germline ends came to 6 bases. CDR1 MGHRA and CDR2 YSYEKL come from the germline V gene. The CDR3 contains 15 residues. CDR3 nucleotide sequence: TGCGCCAGCAGCCAAGACAGGCGAACTAATGAAAAACTGTTTTTT. Translation gives CASSQDRRTNEKLFF.

In regard to this clone: Mismatch with germline at one junction end may stem from a read error. This chain's CDR3 is CASSLLPGLAENNEQFF. As DNA, the CDR3 is TGTGCTAGCAGCTTACTCCCGGGACTAGCGGAGAACAATGAGCAGTTCTTC. The rearrangement uses TRBV7-7 and TRBJ2-1; 11 bases line up with TRBD2. There are 17 residues in the CDR3. The germline gives CDR1 SSHAT, CDR2 FNYEAQ (reference sequence).

This clone has more than one count but fewer than ten. The chain recombines TRBV6-1 with TRBJ1-2; D remains unclear. CDR3 size: 17 residues. V lost 2 bases, J lost 4 bases, and 20 bases lay in between. Germline CDR1 and CDR2: MNHNS and SASEGT. The CDR3 region has the DNA TGTGCCAGCAGTGAATATATAGGTAGCCTAAATTCCTATGGCTACACCTTC. Its translation: CASSEYIGSLNSYGYTF.

V usage is TRBV6-6 and J usage is TRBJ2-2; 7 bases are shared with TRBD2. After removal of 2 bases from V and 7 bases from J, the junction contained 10 bases not matched to a gene. There are 16 residues in the CDR3. Germline V lookup: CDR1 MNHNY, CDR2 SVGAGI (reference sequence). Here the CDR3 reads CASSYPRPGGFGELFF. The DNA of the CDR3 is TGTGCCAGCAGTTACCCCCGCCCGGGGGGATTCGGGGAGCTGTTTTTT.

The rearrangement uses TRBV28 and TRBJ1-5; 9 bases map to TRBD1. V lost 10 bases and J lost 5; bases outside the gene matches: 3. CDR3 length: 12 residues. Germline V gene lookup returns CDR1 MDHEN and CDR2 SYDVKM. Here the CDR3 reads CATGQGDQPQHF. The CDR3 bases are TGTGCCACGGGACAGGGAGATCAGCCCCAGCATTTT.

This sequence joins TRBV28 and TRBJ2-3; a weak D match, TRBD1 (5 bases). Germline values: CDR1 MDHEN, CDR2 SYDVKM. The V end lost 3 bases, the J end lost 1 base, and 11 bases lay between the germline ends. The CDR3 spans 15 residues. In nucleotides, the CDR3 is TGTGCCAGCAGTTTTTGGGTAGGGGGCACAGATACGCAGTATTTT. Translation: CASSFWVGGTDTQYF. The entire variable domain, with the rest obtained from reference TRBV28 and TRBJ2-3, is as follows: DVKVTQSSRYLVKRTGEKVFLECVQDMDHENMFWYRQDPGLGLRLIYFSYDVKMKEKGDIPEGYSVSREKKERFSLILESASTNQTSMYLCASSFWVGGTDTQYFGPGTRLTVL.

The V gene is TRBV3-1 (or the pseudogene TRBV3-2), the J gene TRBJ2-7; no reliable D call. Germline loops: CDR1 LGHDT, CDR2 YNNKEL (reference sequence). The V and J ends lost 8 bases and 2 bases respectively, with 16 bases between them. The CDR3 covers 14 residues. The CDR3 bases are TGTGCCAGCGTCCCTCAAGTAGCCCCCTACGAGCAGTACTTC. It encodes CASVPQVAPYEQYF.

In this sample, this clone turned up once. This chain uses TRBV2 with TRBJ2-7, with D unclear. The V end was cut by 5 bases, the J end by 3 bases, with 14 bases between. The germline CDR1 and CDR2 sequences are SNHLY and FYNNEI. The CDR3 sequence is 14 residues long. CDR3 protein: CASSLSPGGYEQYF. Here the CDR3 DNA reads TGTGCCAGCAGTCTTAGTCCCGGTGGCTACGAGCAGTACTTC.

The rearrangement links TRBV28 to TRBJ2-3; no reliable D call. The V end was cut by 6 bases, the J end by 5 bases, with 6 bases between. The CDR3 length is 11 residues. Looked up from germline, CDR1 is MDHEN and CDR2 is SYDVKM. CDR3 bases: TGTGCCAGCAGGGCCAGAGATACGCAGTATTTT. This codes for CASRARDTQYF.

This clone is a singleton in its sample. The chain links TRBV9 to TRBJ2-6; D not resolved. In germline, CDR1 is SGDLS, CDR2 YYNGEE. V shed 4 bases and J shed 0 bases, with 8 bases lying between them. The CDR3 totals 15 residues. This chain's CDR3 is CASSPFSSGANVLTF. The CDR3 DNA reads TGTGCCAGCAGCCCCTTTTCCTCTGGGGCCAACGTCCTGACTTTC.

This clone has just a few counts. The V call is TRBV18, the J call TRBJ2-1; 7 bases match TRBD1. The germline V gene encodes CDR1 KGHSH and CDR2 LQKENI. V shed 0 bases and J 7 bases; nucleotides not matched to a gene: 3. CDR3 length equals 14 residues. The CDR3 nucleotides read TGTGCCAGCTCACCACCAATACAGGGGAATGAGCAGTTCTTC. This codes for CASSPPIQGNEQFF.

This rearrangement joins TRBV12-5 to TRBJ2-3, with 9 bases identical to TRBD2. CDR3 size: 16 residues. The trim removed 1 base at V and 2 bases at J, leaving 4 bases unmatched. Germline assignment: CDR1 LGHNT and CDR2 FRNRAP. The CDR3 spells CASGLGASGDTDTQYF. CDR3 bases: TGTGCTAGTGGTTTGGGAGCTAGCGGGGACACAGATACGCAGTATTTT.

This chain links TRBV2 with TRBJ1-6, with TRBD1 matching over 8 bases. Germline-derived CDR1 and CDR2 are SNHLY and FYNNEI. This CDR3 comprises 14 residues. Trimming at V came to 6 bases and at J to 6 bases, leaving 4 bases not matched to a gene. CDR3 loop: CASSPTGGNSPLHF. CDR3 nucleotide sequence: TGTGCCAGCAGCCCCACAGGGGGTAATTCACCCCTCCACTTT.

This clone was detected only once. The chain combines TRBV7-2 with TRBJ2-3, with a tentative D call TRBD2 (5 bases). The V end lost 6 bases, the J end lost 4 bases, and 17 bases lay between the germline ends. From germline, CDR1 is SGHTA and CDR2 FQGNSA. CDR3 length: 15 residues. CDR3 loop: CASSLPRLASDTQYF. For the CDR3, the DNA is TGTGCCAGCAGTCTTCCTCGGCTAGCTTCAGATACGCAGTATTTT.

The chain couples TRBV11-3 to TRBJ2-1; D remains unclear. The CDR3 sequence is 14 residues long. V lost 1 base and J lost 0, with 4 bases in between. Per germline, CDR1 SGHNT and CDR2 YENEEA. The CDR3 sequence is CASSLASSYNEQFF. The CDR3 DNA sequence: TGTGCCAGCAGCTTAGCTAGCTCCTACAATGAGCAGTTCTTC.

This rearrangement joins TRBV10-3 to TRBJ1-2; 9 nucleotides line up with TRBD1. Germline values: CDR1 ENHRY, CDR2 SYGVKD. The junction had 12 bases not matched to a gene; V was cut back by 7 bases and J by 6 bases. The CDR3 loop spans 15 amino acids. The CDR3 nucleotides read TGTGCCATCAATCGGGGGACAGGGATAGATGATGGCTACACCTTC. As protein: CAINRGTGIDDGYTF.

The genes are TRBV7-2 and TRBJ1-2; D gene unclear. The V gene lost 1 base and the J gene lost 3 bases, with 18 bases spanning the gap. Per the germline V gene, CDR1 is SGHTA and CDR2 is FQGNSA. The CDR3 is made up of 17 amino acids. The CDR3 loop reads CASSLGITPSGDYGYTF. The CDR3 DNA sequence: TGTGCCAGCAGCTTAGGCATCACACCCTCGGGAGACTATGGCTACACCTTC.

The J gene is TRBJ1-3, the V gene TRBV18, with D perhaps TRBD1 (5 bases). From germline, CDR1 is KGHSH and CDR2 LQKENI. This CDR3 is built from 14 residues. The V and J ends lost 6 bases and 0 bases respectively, with 9 bases between them. DNA for the CDR3: TGTGCCAGCTCGTCTGACAGCTCTGGAAACACCATATATTTT. It yields the protein CASSSDSSGNTIYF. The full variable domain, in which reference TRBV18 and TRBJ1-3 provide the parts outside the CDR3, is NAGVMQNPRHLVRRRGQEARLRCSPMKGHSHVYWYRQLPEEGLKFMVYLQKENIIDESGMPKERFSAEFPKEGPSILRIQQVVRGDSAAYFCASSSDSSGNTIYFGEGSWLTVV.

The V call is TRBV7-9, the J call TRBJ1-2; D gene uncertain. From germline, CDR1 is SEHNR and CDR2 FQNEAQ (reference sequence). Trimming cost V 1 base and J 6 bases, with 6 bases left between them. The CDR3 covers 12 residues. In nucleotides, the CDR3 is TGTGCCAGCAGCTTAGAACTGAATGGCTACACCTTC. Translation: CASSLELNGYTF.